The clone carrying this T cell receptor (beta chain) was found a few times. The whole isolated RNA underwent reverse transcription, so sequencing captured expressed TCRB transcripts. Deep immunoSEQ sequencing covered naive, central memory and regulatory T cell samples. The method was immunoSEQ multiplex PCR; TCRdb's version includes in-frame clones alone and lacks a portion of them. The sample consists of 150,000 or so clones, roughly 9.7% of them appearing once. Using CD45RO/CCR7/CD25/CD127/CD95/CD27, CD4+ naive, central memory, regulatory and stem cell-like memory cells were sorted. This sample stems from a study of beta chain features in type 1 diabetes. The sequence derives from a middle-aged woman in good health. The sequenced sample consisted of central memory CD4+ T cells from blood.

CDR3 coding DNA: TGTGCCAGCAGTTACCAGACTAGCGGGGGGCAGAACACCGGGGAGCTGTTTTTT. Translation: CASSYQTSGGQNTGELFF. The chain has TRBV6-8 and TRBJ2-2; 13 bases align to TRBD2. Germline CDR1 is MNHGY and CDR2 is SAAAGT. CDR3 size: 18 residues. V dropped 2 bases and J dropped 1; count of bases not matched to a gene: 4.